At least ten counts were recorded for the clone carrying this T cell receptor beta chain. Antigen: not known. The data were taken from a study of T cells after yellow fever vaccination. They built TCR cDNA with 5'RACE template switching, a step that put in a universal primer site and UMIs. MiXCR was run by TCRdb on the 5' RACE reads, yielding one entry per CDR3 protein. This table has 200,000 to 300,000 distinct CDR3 sequences, around 6.7% appearing once. CDR1 SGHAT and CDR2 FQNNGV come from the germline V gene. The CDR3 extends over 17 amino acids. The V and J ends lost 1 base and 8 bases, in that order; junction bases with no gene match: 15. Overall study results and limits: Overlap between CD4 and CD8 compartments was detected for a small share of clonotypes. Clones that expanded after primary vaccination mostly reappeared after the booster (96% CD4, 88% CD8). Contaminants from the bulk population, in the form of abundant clonotypes, could be found in FACS-sorted repertoires.

This sample comprised CD4+ T cells sorted from PBMCs, obtained on the day of the yellow fever booster vaccination. This chain uses TRBV11-2 with TRBJ1-2, with 8 bases aligning to TRBD1. The TCR sequence derives from a man aged 30 to 45 who received the YFV17D yellow fever vaccine. CDR3 sequence reads: CASSLVEHRGKFYGYTF. DNA for the CDR3: TGTGCCAGCAGCTTAGTGGAGCACAGGGGGAAATTCTACGGCTACACCTTC.